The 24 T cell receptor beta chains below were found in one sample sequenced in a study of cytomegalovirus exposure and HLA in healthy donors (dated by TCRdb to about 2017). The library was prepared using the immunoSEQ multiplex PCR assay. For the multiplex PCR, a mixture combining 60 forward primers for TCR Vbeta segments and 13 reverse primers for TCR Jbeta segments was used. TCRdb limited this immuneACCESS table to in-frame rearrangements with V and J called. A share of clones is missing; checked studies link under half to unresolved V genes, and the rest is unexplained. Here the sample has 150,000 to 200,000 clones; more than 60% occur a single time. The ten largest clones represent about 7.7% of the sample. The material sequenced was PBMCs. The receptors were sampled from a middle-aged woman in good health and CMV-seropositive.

The CDR3 loop reads CASSLPGLSSGGELFF. As DNA, the CDR3 is TGCGCCAGCAGCTTACCGGGACTTTCCTCGGGAGGGGAGCTGTTTTTT. The chain couples TRBV5-1 to TRBJ2-2; D is possibly TRBD2 (6 bases). The germline CDR1 and CDR2 sequences are SGHRS and YFSETQ. Trimming removed 2 bases at V and 8 bases at J, with 19 bases between. The CDR3 is 16 residues long.

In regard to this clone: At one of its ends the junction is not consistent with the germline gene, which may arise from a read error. The CDR3 loop reads CASSVTTGTVFF. In DNA form, the CDR3 reads TGTGCCAGCAGCGTAACTACAGGGACCGTTTTCTTC. The rearrangement links TRBV9 to TRBJ1-2; possibly TRBD1 for D (6 bases). CDR3 length: 12 amino acids. Germline V lookup: CDR1 SGDLS, CDR2 YYNGEE.

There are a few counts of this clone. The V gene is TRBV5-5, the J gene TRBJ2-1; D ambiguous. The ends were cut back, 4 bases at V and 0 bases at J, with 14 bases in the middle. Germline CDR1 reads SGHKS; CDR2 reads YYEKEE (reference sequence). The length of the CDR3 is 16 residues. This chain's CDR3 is CASSLILVSSYNEQFF. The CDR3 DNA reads TGTGCCAGCAGCCTTATATTAGTAAGCTCCTACAATGAGCAGTTCTTC.

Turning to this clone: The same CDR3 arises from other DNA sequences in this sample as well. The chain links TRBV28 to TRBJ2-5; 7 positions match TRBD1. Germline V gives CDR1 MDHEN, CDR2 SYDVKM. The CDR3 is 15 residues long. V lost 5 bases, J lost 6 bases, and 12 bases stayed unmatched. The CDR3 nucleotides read TGTGCCAGCAGTCTTAAATACAGGGGATTGAAGACCCAGTACTTC. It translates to CASSLKYRGLKTQYF.

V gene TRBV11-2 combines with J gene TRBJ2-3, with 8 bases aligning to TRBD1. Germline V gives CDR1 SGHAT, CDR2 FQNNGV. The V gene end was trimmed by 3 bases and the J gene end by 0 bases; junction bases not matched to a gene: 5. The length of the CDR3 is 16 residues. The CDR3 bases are TGTGCCAGCAGCTTCGGGACAGGCTCTAGCACAGATACGCAGTATTTT. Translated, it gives CASSFGTGSSTDTQYF.

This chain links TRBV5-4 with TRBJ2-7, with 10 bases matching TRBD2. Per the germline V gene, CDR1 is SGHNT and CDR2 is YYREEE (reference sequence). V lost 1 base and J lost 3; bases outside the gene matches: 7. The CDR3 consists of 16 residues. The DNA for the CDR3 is TGTGCCAGCAGCTTGTCGCTACTAGCGGGGAACTACGAGCAGTACTTC. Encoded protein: CASSLSLLAGNYEQYF.

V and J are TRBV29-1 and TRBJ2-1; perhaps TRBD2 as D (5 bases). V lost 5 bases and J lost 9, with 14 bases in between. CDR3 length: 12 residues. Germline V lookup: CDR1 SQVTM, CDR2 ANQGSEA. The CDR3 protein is CSVRRSEGEQFF. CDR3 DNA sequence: TGCAGCGTTCGCAGGAGTGAGGGTGAGCAGTTCTTC.

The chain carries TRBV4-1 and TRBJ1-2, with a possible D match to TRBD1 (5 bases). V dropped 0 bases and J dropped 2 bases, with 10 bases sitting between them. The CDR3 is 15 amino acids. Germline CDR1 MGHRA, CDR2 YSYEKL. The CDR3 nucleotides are TGCGCCAGCAGCCAAGAGGAGGGGCGGAACTATGGCTACACCTTC. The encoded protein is CASSQEEGRNYGYTF.

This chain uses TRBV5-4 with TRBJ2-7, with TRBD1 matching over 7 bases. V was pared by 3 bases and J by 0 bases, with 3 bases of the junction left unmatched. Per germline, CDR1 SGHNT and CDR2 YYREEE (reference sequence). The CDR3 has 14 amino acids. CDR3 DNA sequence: TGTGCCAGCAGCTGGGACAGCAACTCCTACGAGCAGTACTTC. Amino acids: CASSWDSNSYEQYF.

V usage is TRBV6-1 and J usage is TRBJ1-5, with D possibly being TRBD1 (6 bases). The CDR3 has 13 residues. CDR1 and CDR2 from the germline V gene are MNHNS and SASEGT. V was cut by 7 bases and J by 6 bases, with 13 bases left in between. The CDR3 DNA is TGTGCCAGCACACAGGGCTCCGGTCAGCCCCAGCATTTT. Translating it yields CASTQGSGQPQHF.

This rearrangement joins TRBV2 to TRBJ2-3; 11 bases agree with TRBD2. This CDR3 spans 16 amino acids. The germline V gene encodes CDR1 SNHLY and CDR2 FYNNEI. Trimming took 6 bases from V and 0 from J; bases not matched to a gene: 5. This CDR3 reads CASRGGLAESTDTQYF. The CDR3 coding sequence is TGTGCCAGCAGGGGGGGACTAGCGGAAAGCACAGATACGCAGTATTTT.

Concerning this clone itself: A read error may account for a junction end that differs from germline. The CDR3: CASSSSPGPQGHF. CDR3 nucleotides: TGTGCCAGCAGTTCATCTCCCGGGCCTCAGGGGCACTTC. This sequence joins TRBV28 and TRBJ2-7; a weak D match, TRBD1 (6 bases). The CDR3 covers 13 residues. Germline CDR1 reads MDHEN; CDR2 reads SYDVKM.

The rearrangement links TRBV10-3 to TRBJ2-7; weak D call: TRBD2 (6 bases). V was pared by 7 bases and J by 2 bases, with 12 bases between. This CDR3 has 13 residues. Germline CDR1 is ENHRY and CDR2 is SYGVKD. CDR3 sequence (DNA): TGTGCCATCATGGCGGGAACTGCCTACGAGCAGTACTTC. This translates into CAIMAGTAYEQYF.

CDR3 in amino acids: CASSQRPGTGGISAGGTEAFF. CDR3 in DNA: TGCGCCAGCAGCCAACGCCCCGGGACAGGGGGAATTTCAGCGGGGGGAACTGAAGCTTTCTTT. This rearrangement joins TRBV4-1 to TRBJ1-1, with 11 positions matching TRBD1. J gave up 5 bases and V 2 bases, and 22 bases lay outside the gene matches. The germline gives CDR1 MGHRA, CDR2 YSYEKL. The CDR3 loop spans 21 amino acids.

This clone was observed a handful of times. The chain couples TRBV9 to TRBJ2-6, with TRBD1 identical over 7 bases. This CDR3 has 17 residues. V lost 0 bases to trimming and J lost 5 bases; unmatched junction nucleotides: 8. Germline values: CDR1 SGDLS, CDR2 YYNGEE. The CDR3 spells CASSVGGTEPRANVLTF. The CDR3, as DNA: TGTGCCAGCAGCGTAGGAGGGACAGAACCACGGGCCAACGTCCTGACTTTC.

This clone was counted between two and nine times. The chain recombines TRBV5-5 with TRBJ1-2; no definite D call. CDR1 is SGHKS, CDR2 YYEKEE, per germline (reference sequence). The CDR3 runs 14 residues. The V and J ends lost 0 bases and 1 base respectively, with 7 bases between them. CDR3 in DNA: TGTGCCAGCAGCTTGGGTGGAGATAACTATGGCTACACCTTC. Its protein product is CASSLGGDNYGYTF.

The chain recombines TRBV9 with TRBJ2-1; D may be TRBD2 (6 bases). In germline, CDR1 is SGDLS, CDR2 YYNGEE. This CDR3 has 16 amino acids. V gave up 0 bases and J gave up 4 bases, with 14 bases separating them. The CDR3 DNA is TGTGCCAGCAGCGTAGATTCTAGCGACACTTACAATGAGCAGTTCTTC. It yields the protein CASSVDSSDTYNEQFF.

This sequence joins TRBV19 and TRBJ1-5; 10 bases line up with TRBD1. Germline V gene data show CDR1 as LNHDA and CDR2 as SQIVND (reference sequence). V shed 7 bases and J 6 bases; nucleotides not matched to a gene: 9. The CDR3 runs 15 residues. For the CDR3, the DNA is TGTGCCAGTACATGGACAGGGGGATTGGGTCAGCCCCAGCATTTT. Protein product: CASTWTGGLGQPQHF.

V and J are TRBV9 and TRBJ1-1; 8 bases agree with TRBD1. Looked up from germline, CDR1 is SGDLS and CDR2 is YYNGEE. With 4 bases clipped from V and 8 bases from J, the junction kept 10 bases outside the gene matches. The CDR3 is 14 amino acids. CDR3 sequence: CASSPGQGRGEAFF. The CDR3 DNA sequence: TGTGCCAGCAGCCCCGGACAGGGAAGGGGAGAAGCTTTCTTT.

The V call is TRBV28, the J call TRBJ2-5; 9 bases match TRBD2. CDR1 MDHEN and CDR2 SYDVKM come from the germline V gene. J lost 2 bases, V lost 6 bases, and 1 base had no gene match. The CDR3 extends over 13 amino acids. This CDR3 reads CASRTSGQETQYF. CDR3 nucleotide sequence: TGTGCCAGCAGGACTAGCGGTCAAGAGACCCAGTACTTC.

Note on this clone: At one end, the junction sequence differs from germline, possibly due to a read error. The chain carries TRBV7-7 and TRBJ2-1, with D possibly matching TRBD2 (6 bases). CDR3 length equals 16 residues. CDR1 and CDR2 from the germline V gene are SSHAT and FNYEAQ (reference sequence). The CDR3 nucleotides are TGTGCTAGCAGCTTAATTATCGGGGGTAGAGGCAATGAGCAGTTCTTC. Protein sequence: CASSLIIGGRGNEQFF. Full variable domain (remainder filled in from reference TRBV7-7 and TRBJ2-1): GAGVSQSPRYKVTKRGQDVTLRCDPISSHATLYWYQQALGQGPEFLTYFNYEAQPDKSGLPSDRFSAERPEGSISTLTIQRTEQRDSAMYRCASSLIIGGRGNEQFFGPGTRLTVL.

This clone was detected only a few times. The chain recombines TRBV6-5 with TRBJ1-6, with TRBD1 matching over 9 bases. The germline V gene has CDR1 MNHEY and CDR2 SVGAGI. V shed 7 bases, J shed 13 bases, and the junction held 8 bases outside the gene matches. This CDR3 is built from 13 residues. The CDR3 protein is CASTRQGGLPLHF. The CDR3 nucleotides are TGTGCCAGCACACGACAGGGGGGGTTGCCCCTCCACTTT.

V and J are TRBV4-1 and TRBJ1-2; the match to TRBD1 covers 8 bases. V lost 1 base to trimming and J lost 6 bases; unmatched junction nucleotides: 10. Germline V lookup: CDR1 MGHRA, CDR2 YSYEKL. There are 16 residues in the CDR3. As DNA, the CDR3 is TGCGCCAGCAGCCAAGTACCGCAGGGGGCGCAGGATGGCTACACCTTC. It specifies CASSQVPQGAQDGYTF.

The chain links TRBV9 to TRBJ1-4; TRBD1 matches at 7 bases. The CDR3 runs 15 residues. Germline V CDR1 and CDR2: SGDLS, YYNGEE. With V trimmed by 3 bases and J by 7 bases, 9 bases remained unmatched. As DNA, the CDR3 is TGTGCCAGCAGCGCATACAGGGGTGTGGGTGAAAAACTGTTTTTT. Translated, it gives CASSAYRGVGEKLFF.